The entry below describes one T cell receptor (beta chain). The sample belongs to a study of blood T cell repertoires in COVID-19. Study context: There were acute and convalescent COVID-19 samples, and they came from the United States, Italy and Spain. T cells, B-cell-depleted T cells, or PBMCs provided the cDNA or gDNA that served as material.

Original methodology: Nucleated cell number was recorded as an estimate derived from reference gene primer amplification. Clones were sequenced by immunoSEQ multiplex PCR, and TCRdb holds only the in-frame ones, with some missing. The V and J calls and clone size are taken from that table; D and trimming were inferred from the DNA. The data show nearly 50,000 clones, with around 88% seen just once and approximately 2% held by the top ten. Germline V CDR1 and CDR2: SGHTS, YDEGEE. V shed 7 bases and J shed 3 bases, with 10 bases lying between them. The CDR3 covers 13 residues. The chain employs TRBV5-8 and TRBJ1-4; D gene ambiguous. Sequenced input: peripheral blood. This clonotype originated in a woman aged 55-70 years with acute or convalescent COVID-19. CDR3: CASLRRSNEKLFF. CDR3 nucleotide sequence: TGTGCCAGCCTAAGGAGATCTAATGAAAAACTGTTTTTT.